This record concerns one TCR beta chain sequence. This sample is part of a study of cytomegalovirus exposure and HLA in healthy donors. TCRdb keeps only in-frame clones here, not all; method: immunoSEQ multiplex PCR. The sample consists of about 73,000 clones, about 95% of them appearing once. V lost 5 bases and J lost 4; bases outside the gene matches: 14. The germline V gene has CDR1 MNHEY and CDR2 SMNVEV (reference sequence). This CDR3 region has 17 residues. This chain connects TRBV27 to TRBJ1-1; TRBD1 agrees at 9 bases. The sequenced sample consisted of PBMCs. This receptor was obtained from a woman aged 18 to 35 in good health and CMV-seronegative. The CDR3 bases are TGTGCCAGCAGTCCAACCGGGACAGGGTTTTTAAGCACTGAAGCTTTCTTT. This gives the protein CASSPTGTGFLSTEAFF.